This paragraph covers one T cell receptor (beta chain) sequence. Profiled with immunoSEQ multiplex PCR; TCRdb holds only in-frame clones, not every one. The repertoire includes fewer than 300,000 clones, around 90% of them detected once, and roughly 9.1% sits in the top ten. The data derive from a study of blood T cell repertoires in COVID-19. Trimming removed 6 bases from V and 6 bases from J, with 16 bases in between. In germline, CDR1 is SGHRS, CDR2 YFSETQ. There are 14 residues in the CDR3. The sequence derives from a man aged 18 to 29 with active or convalescent COVID-19. Sequenced input: peripheral blood. The rearrangement links TRBV5-1 to TRBJ2-1; D is ambiguous. The CDR3 bases are TGCGCCAGCACCGACAATCACCTCCCCAATGAGCAGTTCTTC. Translated, it gives CASTDNHLPNEQFF.